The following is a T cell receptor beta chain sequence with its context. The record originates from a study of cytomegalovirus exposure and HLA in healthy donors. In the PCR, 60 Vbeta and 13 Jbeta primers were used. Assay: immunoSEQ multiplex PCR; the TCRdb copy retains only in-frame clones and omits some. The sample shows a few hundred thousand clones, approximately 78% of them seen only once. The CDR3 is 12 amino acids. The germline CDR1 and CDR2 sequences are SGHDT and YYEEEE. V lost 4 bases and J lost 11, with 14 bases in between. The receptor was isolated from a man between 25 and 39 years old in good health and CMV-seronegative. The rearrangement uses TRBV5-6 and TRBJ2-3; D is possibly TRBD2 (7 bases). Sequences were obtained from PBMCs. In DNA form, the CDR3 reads TGTGCCAGCAGCAGAGAGGGGGGGATGCAGTATTTT. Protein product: CASSREGGMQYF.